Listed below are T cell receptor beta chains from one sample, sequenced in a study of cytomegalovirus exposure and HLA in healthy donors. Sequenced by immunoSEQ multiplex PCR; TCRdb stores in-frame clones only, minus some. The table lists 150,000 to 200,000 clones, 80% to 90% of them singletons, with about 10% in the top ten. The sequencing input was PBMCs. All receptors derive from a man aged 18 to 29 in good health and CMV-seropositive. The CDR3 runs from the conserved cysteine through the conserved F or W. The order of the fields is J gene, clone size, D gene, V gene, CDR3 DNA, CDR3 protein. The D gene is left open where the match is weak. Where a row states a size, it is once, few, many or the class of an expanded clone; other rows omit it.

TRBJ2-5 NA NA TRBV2 TGTGCCAGCAGTGAATCGTTTAGGAGCCAGTACTTC CASSESFRSQYF
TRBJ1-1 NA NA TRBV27 TGTGCCAGCAGGTCTATCGCCTTCACGAACACTGAAGCTTTCTTT CASRSIAFTNTEAFF
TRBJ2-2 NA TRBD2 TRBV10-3 TGTGCCATCAGTAGTAGCGGGGGTGAAATTGGGGAGCTGTTTTTT CAISSSGGEIGELFF
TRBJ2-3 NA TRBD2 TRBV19 TGTGCCAGTAGTATTTTGGGTACGCGGGAGGGAGATACGCAGTATTTT CASSILGTREGDTQYF
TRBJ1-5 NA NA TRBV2 TGTGCCAGCAGGGAACAGGGTCCTCGGCAGCCCCAGCATTTT CASREQGPRQPQHF
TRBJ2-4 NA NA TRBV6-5 TGTGCCAGCAGCCGCGGAGCCGGAGCCAAAAACATTCAGTACTTC CASSRGAGAKNIQYF
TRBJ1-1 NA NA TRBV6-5 TGTGCCAGCAGTTACTCCCCTACAGGGCTCACTGAAGCTTTCTTT CASSYSPTGLTEAFF
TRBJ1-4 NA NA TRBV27 TGTGCCAGCAGTTTATTAAAGGGAGGAACTAATGAAAAACTGTTTTTT CASSLLKGGTNEKLFF
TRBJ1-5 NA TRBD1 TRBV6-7 TGTGCCAGCAGTTACGGGACAGGGGGCATTAGCAATCAGCCCCAGCATTTT CASSYGTGGISNQPQHF
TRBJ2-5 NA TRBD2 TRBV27 TGTGCCAGCAGTACCAGACTAGCGGGGAAGCGGGAGACCCAGTACTTC CASSTRLAGKRETQYF
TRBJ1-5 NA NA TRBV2 TGTGCCAGCAGTGAAGGTCCCCCAAATCAGCCCCAGCATTTT CASSEGPPNQPQHF
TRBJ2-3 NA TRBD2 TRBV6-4 TGTGCCAGCAGTGACGGACTAGCGGGAACAGATACGCAGTATTTT CASSDGLAGTDTQYF
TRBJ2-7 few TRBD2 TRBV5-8 TGTGCCAGCAGCTCCGGACTAGCGGGGCCTTTCGAGCAGTACTTC CASSSGLAGPFEQYF
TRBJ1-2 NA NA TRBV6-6 TGTGCCAGCAGTTACTCTAACAGCTTCTATGGCTACACCTTC CASSYSNSFYGYTF
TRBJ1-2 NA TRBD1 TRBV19 TGTGCCAGTAGTGCCGCGACAGGGGGGGGTTATGGCTACACCTTC CASSAATGGGYGYTF
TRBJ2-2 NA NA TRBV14 TGTGCCAGCAGCCAAACGGGATCCACCGGGGAGCTGTTTTTT CASSQTGSTGELFF
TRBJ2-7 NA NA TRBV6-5 TGTGCCAGCAGTTACGGGCAGGGTCCTGGTTGGGAGCAGTACTTC CASSYGQGPGWEQYF
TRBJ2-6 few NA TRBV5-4 TGTGCCAGCAGCTTGTCCAGCTCTGGGGCCAACGTCCTGACTTTC CASSLSSSGANVLTF
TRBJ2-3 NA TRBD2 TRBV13 TGTGCCAGCAGCTTTAGCGGGGGAAGAGATACGCAGTATTTT CASSFSGGRDTQYF
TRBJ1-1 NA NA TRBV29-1 TGCAGCGTTGAAGGCATTTCAGGTTCGAACACTGAAGCTTTCTTT CSVEGISGSNTEAFF
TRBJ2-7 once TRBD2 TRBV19 TGTGCCAGTAGTATCGGGGGGGCATACGAGCAGTACTTC CASSIGGAYEQYF
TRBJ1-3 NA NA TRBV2 TGTGCCAGCAGTGTAACCCTTGGAGTCGGAAACACCATATATTTT CASSVTLGVGNTIYF
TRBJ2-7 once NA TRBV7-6 TGTGCCAGCAGCTTAGAACCGGGTTCCGAGCAGTACTTC CASSLEPGSEQYF
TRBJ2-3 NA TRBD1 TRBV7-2 TGTGCCAGCAGCCCACTCACAGGGGCGGTTACAGATACGCAGTATTTT CASSPLTGAVTDTQYF
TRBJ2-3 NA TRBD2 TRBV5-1 TGCGCCAGCAGCGTAGGGACTAGCGGGGGTTATACGCAGTATTTT CASSVGTSGGYTQYF
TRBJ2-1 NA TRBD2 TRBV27 TGTGCCAGCAGACCCGGGAGGAGGGGGCTAGCGGGGCCTCTCTCCTACAATGAGCAGTTCTTC CASRPGRRGLAGPLSYNEQFF
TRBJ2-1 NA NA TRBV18 TGTGCCAGCTCACCAGGCAGGAGGAATGAGCAGTTCTTC CASSPGRRNEQFF